Below are 28 T cell receptor beta chains sequenced from a single sample in a study of blood T cell repertoires in COVID-19. TCRdb's table, derived via immunoSEQ multiplex PCR, lists solely in-frame clones and lacks some. Here the sample spans 100,000 to 150,000 clones, around two thirds being singletons. Source material: peripheral blood. The receptors derive from a woman aged 70 to 79 with acute or convalescent COVID-19.

The V call is TRBV4-2, the J call TRBJ2-1, with TRBD1 matching 9 bases. Germline V gene sequence: CDR1 LGHNA, CDR2 YNFKEQ. The CDR3 loop spans 15 amino acids. J gave up 5 bases and V 5 bases, and 7 bases lay outside the gene matches. In nucleotides, the CDR3 is TGTGCCAGCAGCGATCCGGGACAGGGTAACAATGAGCAGTTCTTC. As protein: CASSDPGQGNNEQFF.

This chain links TRBV15 with TRBJ2-3, with TRBD2 matching 9 bases. This CDR3 region has 16 residues. Germline CDR1 LNHNV, CDR2 YYDKDF (reference sequence). The V gene end was trimmed by 6 bases and the J gene end by 1 base; junction bases not matched to a gene: 8. The DNA for the CDR3 is TGTGCCACCAGAGATTTCAAGCGGGGGGGCACAGATACGCAGTATTTT. Translating it yields CATRDFKRGGTDTQYF.

CDR3 nucleotide sequence: TGTGCCAGCAGCTTAGAGGGACTAGCGGGTGGTAGCTCCTACAATGAGCAGTTCTTC. This gives the protein CASSLEGLAGGSSYNEQFF. The rearrangement joins TRBV7-6 to TRBJ2-1; 12 positions agree with TRBD2. The V and J ends lost 1 base and 0 bases, in that order; junction bases with no gene match: 7. The CDR3 runs 19 residues. The germline V gene has CDR1 SGHVS and CDR2 FNYEAQ. Full variable domain (remainder filled in from reference TRBV7-6 and TRBJ2-1): GAGVSQSPRYKVTKRGQDVALRCDPISGHVSLYWYRQALGQGPEFLTYFNYEAQQDKSGLPNDRFSAERPEGSISTLTIQRTEQRDSAMYRCASSLEGLAGGSSYNEQFFGPGTRLTVL.

This rearrangement joins TRBV18 to TRBJ1-1, with D unclear. Germline V gives CDR1 KGHSH, CDR2 LQKENI. V gave up 5 bases and J gave up 11 bases, with 18 bases separating them. CDR3 size: 13 residues. The CDR3 sequence: CASSANTAGSAFF. In DNA, the CDR3 is TGTGCCAGCTCAGCGAACACCGCGGGGTCGGCTTTCTTT. The full variable domain, its missing parts supplied by reference TRBV18 and TRBJ1-1, is NAGVMQNPRHLVRRRGQEARLRCSPMKGHSHVYWYRQLPEEGLKFMVYLQKENIIDESGMPKERFSAEFPKEGPSILRIQQVVRGDSAAYFCASSANTAGSAFFGQGTRLTVV.

This clone occurred once. The genes are TRBV25-1 and TRBJ1-6; 8 bases match TRBD1. The CDR3 sequence is 14 residues long. The J segment lost 10 bases and the V segment lost 3 bases, leaving 5 bases of the junction unmatched. Germline CDR1 and CDR2: MGHDK and SYGVNS. CDR3 amino acids: CASSDPTGDSPLHF. The CDR3 nucleotides read TGTGCCAGCAGTGACCCGACAGGGGACTCACCCCTCCACTTT.

This clone appeared once. V and J are TRBV5-6 and TRBJ2-3; 11 nucleotides match TRBD2. Per the germline V gene, CDR1 is SGHDT and CDR2 is YYEEEE. The CDR3 loop spans 15 amino acids. V trimming: 4 bases; J trimming: 2 bases; junction bases outside the gene matches: 3. CDR3 amino acids: CASSPGLADTDTQYF. CDR3 sequence (DNA): TGTGCCAGCAGCCCGGGACTAGCGGACACAGATACGCAGTATTTT.

This chain joins TRBV27 and TRBJ1-6, with D unclear. Trimming cost V 6 bases and J 5 bases, with 11 bases left between them. The CDR3 contains 14 residues. Germline lookup yields CDR1 MNHEY and CDR2 SMNVEV (reference sequence). Here the CDR3 reads CASSAILDNSPLHF. The CDR3 bases are TGTGCCAGCAGCGCAATACTAGATAATTCACCCCTCCACTTT.

This chain links TRBV5-1 with TRBJ2-5; no firm D call. The germline V and J ends were trimmed by 4 bases and 2 bases, with 12 bases remaining between them. In germline, CDR1 is SGHRS, CDR2 YFSETQ. This CDR3 has 14 amino acids. The CDR3, as DNA: TGCGCCAGCAGCCCGACACCTAAACAAGAGACCCAGTACTTC. It translates to CASSPTPKQETQYF.

The V call is TRBV6-5, the J call TRBJ1-1; no clear D gene. Trimming shortened V by 6 bases and J by 4 bases, and 12 bases separated the two germline ends. This CDR3 contains 13 residues. CDR1 and CDR2 from the germline V gene are MNHEY and SVGAGI. This CDR3 reads CASSLVPSTEAFF. DNA of the CDR3: TGTGCCAGCAGCCTCGTCCCCTCCACTGAAGCTTTCTTT.

The rearrangement links TRBV19 to TRBJ1-6; perhaps TRBD1 as D (6 bases). V lost 5 bases and J 1 base, leaving 15 bases between the germline ends. Germline CDR1 LNHDA, CDR2 SQIVND (reference sequence). This CDR3 contains 17 residues. The CDR3 coding sequence is TGTGCCAGTAGTCCCCGACAGGAAAGGTCCTATAATTCACCCCTCCACTTT. Its translation: CASSPRQERSYNSPLHF. Together with reference TRBV19 and TRBJ1-6, the CDR3 gives the full variable domain: DGGITQSPKYLFRKEGQNVTLSCEQNLNHDAMYWYRQDPGQGLRLIYYSQIVNDFQKGDIAEGYSVSREKKESFPLTVTSAQKNPTAFYLCASSPRQERSYNSPLHFGNGTRLTVT.

In this sample, this clone turned up a few times. The chain has TRBV28 and TRBJ1-5; D is perhaps TRBD1 (5 bases). This CDR3 has 14 amino acids. CDR1 is MDHEN, CDR2 SYDVKM, per germline. Trimming took off 5 bases at V and 9 bases at J, with 17 bases between the two ends. The CDR3 is CASSQEWGVGPQHF. For the CDR3, the DNA is TGTGCCAGCAGTCAAGAATGGGGGGTTGGGCCCCAGCATTTT.

The gene calls are TRBV9 and TRBJ2-2, with TRBD1 matching 9 bases. This CDR3 has 15 amino acids. The germline V gene encodes CDR1 SGDLS and CDR2 YYNGEE. Trimming took 0 bases from V and 6 from J; bases not matched to a gene: 3. The CDR3 is CASSVGQGVSGELFF. The CDR3 DNA reads as TGTGCCAGCAGCGTAGGACAGGGGGTTTCCGGGGAGCTGTTTTTT.

The V and J genes are TRBV2 and TRBJ1-5, with a possible D match to TRBD1 (6 bases). The CDR3 contains 13 residues. CDR1 and CDR2 from the germline V gene are SNHLY and FYNNEI. V dropped 4 bases and J dropped 4 bases, with 8 bases sitting between them. In DNA form, the CDR3 reads TGTGCCAGCAGTGTGGACAGAAATCAGCCCCAGCATTTT. Translation: CASSVDRNQPQHF. Variable domain in full (rest from reference TRBV2 and TRBJ1-5): EPEVTQTPSHQVTQMGQEVILRCVPISNHLYFYWYRQILGQKVEFLVSFYNNEISEKSEIFDDQFSVERPDGSNFTLKIRSTKLEDSAMYFCASSVDRNQPQHFGDGTRLSIL.

The chain has TRBV6-4 and TRBJ1-1, with TRBD1 identical over 9 bases. Germline CDR1 MRHNA, CDR2 SNTAGT. CDR3 length: 14 amino acids. The V and J ends lost 6 bases and 1 base, in that order; junction bases with no gene match: 3. The CDR3 DNA is TGTGCCAGCAGAGGACAGGGGTGGAACACTGAAGCTTTCTTT. This sequence encodes CASRGQGWNTEAFF.

V usage is TRBV28 and J usage is TRBJ1-1; 9 nucleotides match TRBD1. Germline values: CDR1 MDHEN, CDR2 SYDVKM. This CDR3 is built from 14 residues. J was trimmed by 5 bases and V by 6 bases; bases with no gene match: 7. In DNA, the CDR3 is TGTGCCAGCAGCATGGGACAGGGTTATACTGAAGCTTTCTTT. Translated, it gives CASSMGQGYTEAFF.

This clone was seen only a few times. The V call is TRBV7-9, the J call TRBJ2-7, with D possibly matching TRBD2 (5 bases). Germline CDR1 is SEHNR and CDR2 is FQNEAQ (reference sequence). The CDR3 is made up of 14 amino acids. The ends were cut back, 1 base at V and 6 bases at J, with 13 bases in the middle. The CDR3 DNA reads as TGTGCCAGCAGCTTAGAACGGGAAACTAGCGAGCAGTACTTC. It encodes CASSLERETSEQYF.

This clone was counted only a few times. The V and J genes are TRBV5-1 and TRBJ2-6; TRBD1 matches 9 bases. Trimming removed 3 bases from V and 3 bases from J; junction bases left unmatched: 4. Germline CDR1 SGHRS, CDR2 YFSETQ. This CDR3 spans 16 amino acids. This CDR3 reads CASSWTGEFGANVLTF. In DNA form, the CDR3 reads TGCGCCAGCAGCTGGACAGGGGAGTTTGGGGCCAACGTCCTGACTTTC.

This clone was picked up many times. The gene calls are TRBV29-1 and TRBJ1-1, with 7 bases aligning to TRBD1. Per germline, CDR1 SQVTM and CDR2 ANQGSEA. V shed 7 bases and J 0 bases; nucleotides not matched to a gene: 8. There are 14 residues in the CDR3. The CDR3 nucleotides read TGCAGCGCTACAACCGGGACAGTGAACACTGAAGCTTTCTTT. Its protein is CSATTGTVNTEAFF. Supplemented by reference TRBV29-1 and TRBJ1-1, the full variable domain reads SAVISQKPSRDICQRGTSLTIQCQVDSQVTMMFWYRQQPGQSLTLIATANQGSEATYESGFVIDKFPISRPNLTFSTLTVSNMSPEDSSIYLCSATTGTVNTEAFFGQGTRLTVV.

The chain links TRBV4-1 to TRBJ2-7, with D tentatively TRBD2 (5 bases). Trimming pared 4 bases from V and 0 bases from J, leaving 13 bases between. The length of the CDR3 is 15 residues. Germline loops: CDR1 MGHRA, CDR2 YSYEKL. The CDR3 nucleotides are TGCGCCAGCAGCCCAGCGGTCAGGAGCTCCTACGAGCAGTACTTC. It specifies CASSPAVRSSYEQYF.

The V and J genes are TRBV7-6 and TRBJ2-2; 11 nucleotides match TRBD2. With 5 bases clipped from V and 5 bases from J, the junction kept 7 bases outside the gene matches. The CDR3 has 16 amino acids. CDR1 and CDR2 (germline): SGHVS, FNYEAQ. CDR3 residues: CASSQRLAGITGELFF. CDR3 sequence (DNA): TGTGCCAGCAGCCAAAGACTAGCGGGGATAACCGGGGAGCTGTTTTTT.

The V gene is TRBV7-9, the J gene TRBJ2-5, with 8 bases matching TRBD2. This CDR3 is 15 amino acids long. Germline V CDR1 and CDR2: SEHNR, FQNEAQ (reference sequence). After removal of 0 bases from V and 2 bases from J, the junction contained 2 bases not matched to a gene. The chain's CDR3 is CASSLATSAQETQYF. The DNA for the CDR3 is TGTGCCAGCAGCTTAGCGACTAGCGCACAAGAGACCCAGTACTTC.

The rearrangement joins TRBV4-3 to TRBJ2-1, with 8 bases matching TRBD2. Germline CDR1 is LGHNA and CDR2 is YSLEER. This CDR3 spans 17 amino acids. V was clipped by 3 bases and J by 4 bases; unmatched bases: 11. CDR3 sequence reads: CASSQKGRSSGYNEQFF. The CDR3 DNA reads as TGCGCCAGCAGCCAGAAGGGGCGGTCTAGCGGGTACAATGAGCAGTTCTTC.

This clone was detected ten times or more. The rearrangement joins TRBV6-5 to TRBJ1-2, with TRBD1 identical over 11 bases. The trim removed 6 bases at V and 6 bases at J, leaving 9 bases unmatched. The CDR3 contains 15 residues. Per germline, CDR1 MNHEY and CDR2 SVGAGI. The CDR3 DNA reads TGTGCCAGCAGGGCTTCCCGGGACAGGGGGGATGGCTACACCTTC. Its translation: CASRASRDRGDGYTF.

The chain uses TRBV12-5 and TRBJ1-1, with TRBD1 identical over 7 bases. V was pared by 0 bases and J by 0 bases, with 7 bases of the junction left unmatched. CDR1 is LGHNT and CDR2 is FRNRAP in the germline V gene. This CDR3 comprises 17 residues. The CDR3 sequence is CASGLVLGDRVNTEAFF. CDR3 nucleotides: TGTGCTAGTGGTTTGGTACTTGGAGACAGGGTGAACACTGAAGCTTTCTTT.

In its sample, this clone was seen many times. The chain combines TRBV13 with TRBJ2-3; 9 nucleotides agree with TRBD2. With 6 bases clipped from V and 2 bases from J, the junction kept 6 bases outside the gene matches. Germline V gene data show CDR1 as PRHDT and CDR2 as FYEKMQ (reference sequence). The CDR3 is made up of 15 amino acids. The CDR3 sequence: CASRQTSGDTDTQYF. DNA of the CDR3: TGTGCCAGCAGACAGACTAGCGGAGACACAGATACGCAGTATTTT. The whole variable domain, filled in from reference TRBV13 and TRBJ2-3, reads AAGVIQSPRHLIKEKRETATLKCYPIPRHDTVYWYQQGPGQDPQFLISFYEKMQSDKGSIPDRFSAQQFSDYHSELNMSSLELGDSALYFCASRQTSGDTDTQYFGPGTRLTVL.

CDR3 DNA sequence: TGTGCCAGCAGAGAGGTAGGGAACACCGGGGAGCTGTTTTTT. This sequence encodes CASREVGNTGELFF. The chain combines TRBV25-1 with TRBJ2-2; no definite D call. Germline V lookup: CDR1 MGHDK, CDR2 SYGVNS. The CDR3 consists of 14 residues. The ends were cut back, 6 bases at V and 1 base at J, with 9 bases in the middle.

Many counts were recorded for this clone. This chain links TRBV7-2 with TRBJ1-6, with 7 nucleotides matching TRBD1. Unmatched junction bases numbered 5, after V lost 5 bases and J lost 7 bases. CDR1 SGHTA and CDR2 FQGNSA come from the germline V gene. The CDR3 is 14 amino acids. The CDR3 is CASSGQALNSPLHF. In DNA, the CDR3 is TGTGCCAGCAGCGGACAGGCCTTGAATTCACCCCTCCACTTT.

CDR3 in DNA: TGTGCCAGCAGTCCCGGGACAGGGGGCATGTACGAGCAGTACTTC. Translation gives CASSPGTGGMYEQYF. The chain carries TRBV6-5 and TRBJ2-7; 12 positions agree with TRBD1. Germline V gives CDR1 MNHEY, CDR2 SVGAGI. The V and J ends lost 5 bases and 4 bases, in that order; junction bases with no gene match: 6. The length of the CDR3 is 15 residues.